This T cell receptor beta chain was sequenced during a study of T cells in Graves' hyperthyroidism and ophthalmopathy. This CDR3 spans 13 amino acids. In germline, CDR1 is SGHAT, CDR2 FQNNGV. V was clipped by 0 bases and J by 12 bases, with 12 bases between them. This clonotype was counted at least ten times. Its antigen is undetermined. Researchers barred patients who had uncontrolled infection, other autoimmune disease, pregnancy or lactation. The study's findings and limits: Clonotypes that were expanded in thyroid above 0.001 mostly appeared in blood too.

It was RNA transcripts that yielded the amplified TCR beta CDR3 regions. During a first-round RT-PCR of the TCR CDR3, the HTBI primer set was used. TCRdb analysed the multiplex PCR reads with MiXCR anew, one entry per CDR3 protein. Of about 400,000 distinct CDR3 sequences listed, 20% to 30% are singletons. The TCR comes from a man in his fifties with Graves' hyperthyroidism. The sample taken for sequencing was blood. The chain carries TRBV11-2 and TRBJ2-1; a weak D match, TRBD1 (5 bases). The DNA for the CDR3 is TGTGCCAGCAGCTTAGAAGGTACAGGCTGGCAGTTCTTC. Its translation: CASSLEGTGWQFF.